Following are 25 T cell receptor beta chains from one sample sequenced in a study of T cell repertoires in cytomegalovirus infection. These TCRs are of unknown antigen specificity. TCRdb passed the reads through MiXCR, listing each CDR3 protein once. The sample lists about 890,000 distinct CDR3 sequences, less than 40% seen once, with around 15% in the top ten. The starting material was cultured CD8+ T cells from PBMCs, obtained from culture after CMV antigen stimulation. These receptors all stem from a human donor in good health (CMV status not recorded). Some clones in this sample may be carry-over from other donors' samples.

The chain uses TRBV4-1 and TRBJ1-1, with D uncertain. CDR3 length: 15 amino acids. Germline assignment: CDR1 MGHRA and CDR2 YSYEKL. V lost 1 base and J lost 4, with 13 bases in between. The CDR3 region has the DNA TGCGCCAGCAGCCAAGCCGACCCCGGCAGCACTGAAGCTTTCTTT. Its protein product is CASSQADPGSTEAFF.

This clonotype has just a few counts. The chain recombines TRBV2 with TRBJ1-1; 9 bases are a match to TRBD1. With 6 bases clipped from V and 5 bases from J, the junction kept 10 bases outside the gene matches. Germline V gives CDR1 SNHLY, CDR2 FYNNEI. This CDR3 has 15 residues. The CDR3 is CASRGRGQGMTEAFF. Here the CDR3 DNA reads TGTGCCAGCAGGGGGAGAGGACAGGGGATGACTGAAGCTTTCTTT.

A few counts support this clonotype. The V gene is TRBV9, the J gene TRBJ1-1; 8 bases match TRBD1. Germline V lookup: CDR1 SGDLS, CDR2 YYNGEE. Unmatched junction bases numbered 9, after V lost 4 bases and J lost 4 bases. CDR3 length: 15 amino acids. CDR3 DNA: TGTGCCAGCAGCCCCATGACAGGGGCGGGCACTGAAGCTTTCTTT. It specifies CASSPMTGAGTEAFF.

The V call is TRBV4-1, the J call TRBJ2-7, with TRBD1 identical over 11 bases. CDR1 MGHRA and CDR2 YSYEKL come from the germline V gene. J was trimmed by 0 bases and V by 1 base; bases with no gene match: 5. CDR3 size: 17 residues. In DNA form, the CDR3 reads TGCGCCAGCAGCCAAGTGACCGGGACAGGGGGCTCCTACGAGCAGTACGTC. This translates into CASSQVTGTGGSYEQYV.

On this clonotype: One end of the junction varies from germline; a read error may be responsible. The gene calls are TRBV27 and TRBJ2-1; D is possibly TRBD2 (6 bases). CDR1 is MNHEY and CDR2 is SMNVEV in the germline V gene (reference sequence). The CDR3 extends over 12 amino acids. DNA for the CDR3: TGTGCCTGCAGTACCACGGGAGCTGAGCAGTTCTTC. Translation gives CACSTTGAEQFF.

This CDR3 is CASSLQGANNEQFF. CDR3 nucleotides: TGTGCCAGCAGTTTACAGGGGGCTAACAATGAGCAGTTCTTC. The chain has TRBV6-5 and TRBJ2-1; 9 bases match TRBD1. Germline values: CDR1 MNHEY, CDR2 SVGAGI. There are 14 residues in the CDR3. After removal of 4 bases from V and 5 bases from J, the junction contained 3 bases not matched to a gene.

This clonotype has just a few counts. This chain connects TRBV7-6 to TRBJ1-5; unclear D gene. Germline assignment: CDR1 SGHVS and CDR2 FNYEAQ. The CDR3 has 14 residues. V was trimmed by 4 bases and J by 5 bases, leaving 12 bases between them. The CDR3 DNA sequence: TGTGCCAGCAGCTCCAGAGGACTAGATCAGCCCCAGCATTTT. It codes for CASSSRGLDQPQHF.

The rearrangement uses TRBV20-1 and TRBJ2-7; TRBD1 matches 7 bases. CDR3 length equals 15 residues. Germline values: CDR1 DFQATT, CDR2 SNEGSKA (reference sequence). After removal of 4 bases from V and 0 bases from J, the junction contained 9 bases not matched to a gene. The CDR3 spells CSAKGDSETSYEQYV. The CDR3, as DNA: TGCAGTGCTAAAGGGGACAGCGAGACCTCCTACGAGCAGTACGTC.

This clonotype appeared a few times. The chain couples TRBV2 to TRBJ1-5; tentatively, D is TRBD1 (5 bases). V gave up 8 bases and J gave up 5 bases, with 19 bases separating them. The CDR3 totals 15 residues. From germline, CDR1 is SNHLY and CDR2 FYNNEI. The CDR3 coding sequence is TGTGCCAGCGGGGCTTTCTTGGGAGGGGATCAGCCCCAGCATTTT. This codes for CASGAFLGGDQPQHF. Combining the CDR3 with reference TRBV2 and TRBJ1-5 gives the whole variable domain EPEVTQTPSHQVTQMGQEVILRCVPISNHLYFYWYRQILGQKVEFLVSFYNNEISEKSEIFDDQFSVERPDGSNFTLKIRSTKLEDSAMYFCASGAFLGGDQPQHFGDGTRLSIL.

This clonotype was observed many times. The rearrangement uses TRBV6-6 and TRBJ1-2, with D perhaps TRBD1 (5 bases). The CDR3 runs 13 residues. The germline V gene encodes CDR1 MNHNY and CDR2 SVGAGI (reference sequence). The V end was cut by 6 bases, the J end by 3 bases, with 11 bases between. CDR3 amino acids: CASRDTPYYGYTF. The CDR3 DNA reads TGTGCCAGCAGGGACACTCCCTACTATGGCTACACCTTC.

A few counts support this clonotype. This chain joins TRBV28 and TRBJ1-2; D is ambiguous. The CDR3 length is 14 residues. The V end was cut by 4 bases, the J end by 3 bases, with 12 bases between. In germline, CDR1 is MDHEN, CDR2 SYDVKM. In DNA form, the CDR3 reads TGTGCCAGCAGTTATGCGGTACAACACTATGGCTACACCTTC. Protein product: CASSYAVQHYGYTF.

This sequence joins TRBV19 and TRBJ2-6; possible D gene TRBD1, 5 bases. The CDR3 is made up of 20 amino acids. The germline V gene has CDR1 LNHDA and CDR2 SQIVND (reference sequence). Trimming pared 5 bases from V and 4 bases from J, leaving 27 bases between. CDR3 sequence: CASSPLRLVTGVIGANVLTF. In DNA, the CDR3 is TGTGCCAGTAGTCCCCTCCGTCTAGTTACAGGTGTTATAGGGGCCAACGTCCTGACTTTC.

This clonotype was recorded a few times. The gene calls are TRBV7-2 and TRBJ2-1, with 11 bases matching TRBD2. The ends lost 1 base at V and 2 bases at J; junction bases unmatched: 4. From germline, CDR1 is SGHTA and CDR2 FQGNSA. The CDR3 is 17 residues long. The CDR3 DNA follows: TGTGCCAGCAGCTTAGTAGCGGGGGGGCCCCCCTACAATGAGCAGTTCTTC. It specifies CASSLVAGGPPYNEQFF.

This clonotype was counted only a few times. The gene calls are TRBV14 and TRBJ1-2, with D possibly TRBD1 on 6 matching bases. V lost 3 bases and J lost 4, with 15 bases in between. The CDR3 has 15 amino acids. Germline V gene sequence: CDR1 SGHDN, CDR2 FVKESK. CDR3 DNA sequence: TGTGCCAGCAGCCATCAAACCGGGGGCTTCTATGGCTACACCTTC. It translates to CASSHQTGGFYGYTF.

There are many counts of this clonotype. V is TRBV7-9 and J is TRBJ1-6; D remains ambiguous. Germline V lookup: CDR1 SEHNR, CDR2 FQNEAQ (reference sequence). Deletions cut 3 bases from V and 7 bases from J, with 10 bases between. The CDR3 loop spans 14 amino acids. The CDR3 sequence is CASSFTDRNSPLHF. DNA for the CDR3: TGTGCCAGCAGCTTCACTGATCGGAATTCACCCCTCCACTTT.

The rearrangement uses TRBV20-1 and TRBJ2-3, with D maybe TRBD2 (5 bases). With 0 bases removed from V and 4 bases from J, the gap between germline ends came to 14 bases. Germline CDR1 and CDR2: DFQATT and SNEGSKA (reference sequence). The CDR3 runs to 15 residues. CDR3 residues: CSARDWEQRADTQYF. In nucleotides, the CDR3 is TGCAGTGCTAGAGATTGGGAGCAGCGTGCAGATACGCAGTATTTT.

The V gene is TRBV12-5, the J gene TRBJ1-2, with a possible D match to TRBD1 (6 bases). The germline V gene encodes CDR1 LGHNT and CDR2 FRNRAP. The length of the CDR3 is 15 residues. The V and J ends lost 6 bases and 0 bases respectively, with 14 bases between them. The chain's CDR3 is CASGPTGTANYGYTF. DNA for the CDR3: TGTGCTAGTGGCCCCACAGGGACCGCTAACTATGGCTACACCTTC.

J is TRBJ2-1 and V is TRBV7-4; D remains ambiguous. Germline CDR1 and CDR2: SGHVT and SQSDAQ. The CDR3 runs to 13 residues. V was shortened by 1 base and J by 6 bases, with 7 bases between the two germline ends. The CDR3 region is CASSLGLCNEQFF. The CDR3 nucleotides are TGTGCCAGCAGCTTAGGGCTTTGCAATGAGCAGTTCTTC.

This sequence joins TRBV7-9 and TRBJ2-7; tentatively, D is TRBD1 (7 bases). This CDR3 spans 13 amino acids. Trimming shortened V by 10 bases and J by 5 bases, and 18 bases separated the two germline ends. CDR1 SEHNR and CDR2 FQNEAQ come from the germline V gene (reference sequence). The CDR3 DNA reads TGTGCCACCCGAAGTGGAGGGGGCGACGAGCAGTACTTC. Its protein product is CATRSGGGDEQYF.

The sample holds one count of this clonotype. The chain employs TRBV19 and TRBJ1-5; no firm D call. Trimming removed 3 bases from V and 2 bases from J, with 14 bases in between. The CDR3 has 16 amino acids. Germline CDR1 reads LNHDA; CDR2 reads SQIVND (reference sequence). CDR3 nucleotides: TGTGCCAGTAGTATTGGGTTCATTCGTGGCAATCAGCCCCAGCATTTT. Residues: CASSIGFIRGNQPQHF.

The chain links TRBV7-8 to TRBJ1-4, with D possibly being TRBD1 (6 bases). CDR1 and CDR2 from the germline V gene are SGHVS and FQNEAQ. The CDR3 totals 17 residues. V lost 1 base, J lost 6 bases, and 18 bases lay in between. The CDR3 bases are TGTGCCAGCAGCTTAGGTTTTTGGGGGGCGAGGGATGAAAAACTGTTTTTT. Translated, it gives CASSLGFWGARDEKLFF.

This clonotype was observed a few times. The J gene is TRBJ1-6, the V gene TRBV28, with D perhaps matching TRBD1 (5 bases). CDR1 and CDR2 (germline): MDHEN, SYDVKM. Between the trimmed V and J ends, which lost 8 bases and 4 bases, there was a span of 15 bases. CDR3 length equals 15 residues. The CDR3 spells CASGRDREYNSPLHF. CDR3 DNA: TGTGCCAGCGGCCGGGACCGAGAGTATAATTCACCCCTCCACTTT.

The chain employs TRBV19 and TRBJ2-5; TRBD1 or TRBD2 may be the D gene (6 bases each). Trimming cost V 1 base and J 1 base, with 10 bases left between them. The CDR3 runs to 15 residues. From germline, CDR1 is LNHDA and CDR2 SQIVND (reference sequence). The DNA for the CDR3 is TGTGCCAGTAGTATAGCGGGGGCCCTCCAAGAGACCCAGTACTTC. Its protein product is CASSIAGALQETQYF.

This CDR3 is CASSLSAGFGETQYF. The CDR3 DNA sequence: TGTGCCAGCAGTTTATCCGCCGGATTTGGAGAGACCCAGTACTTC. V and J are TRBV27 and TRBJ2-5; no reliable D call. Looked up from germline, CDR1 is MNHEY and CDR2 is SMNVEV (reference sequence). The CDR3 runs to 15 residues. Trimming took 0 bases from V and 4 from J, leaving 12 bases between them.

About this clonotype itself: A much larger clone sits a single nucleotide away, making a read error possible. The gene calls are TRBV12-3 or TRBV12-4 and TRBJ1-5; no firm D call. The CDR3 loop spans 15 amino acids. V gave up 6 bases and J gave up 4 bases, with 16 bases separating them. DNA for the CDR3: TGTGCCAGCAGCTCGGATCGGTCCATGAATCAGCCCCAGCATTTT. Protein product: CASSSDRSMNQPQHF.